This entry lists 19 T cell receptor beta chains sequenced from one sample in a study of sequential checkpoint blockade in melanoma. Sample treatment: randomized to nivolumab then ipilimumab (arm A) or the reverse (arm B). Assay used: immunoSEQ multiplex PCR; TCRdb lists only in-frame clones, some missing. The table lists 2,600 or so clones, roughly a fifth of them singletons. The source material was tumor tissue (inferred from file names), sampled from a patient given nivolumab and ipilimumab in sequence. The receptors here all came from a human donor with melanoma.

This clone has only a few counts. A junction end diverges from the germline sequence, so it may reflect a read error. The CDR3 here is CSVEGGRGHYEQYF. CDR3 bases: TGCAGCGTCGAAGGGGGCAGGGGGCATTACGAGCAGTACTTC. The V and J genes are TRBV29-1 and TRBJ2-7; TRBD1 aligns across 8 bases. Germline loops: CDR1 SQVTM, CDR2 ANQGSEA. This CDR3 is built from 14 residues.

The chain uses TRBV11-3 and TRBJ1-4; D perhaps matches TRBD1 (6 bases). The germline V and J ends were trimmed by 5 bases and 0 bases, with 13 bases remaining between them. Germline values: CDR1 SGHNT, CDR2 YENEEA. The CDR3 sequence is 16 residues long. This CDR3 reads CASSHLRQATNEKLFF. The CDR3 DNA reads TGTGCCAGCAGCCACCTACGACAGGCAACTAATGAAAAACTGTTTTTT. The variable domain in full, completed from reference TRBV11-3 and TRBJ1-4, reads EAGVVQSPRYKIIEKKQPVAFWCNPISGHNTLYWYLQNLGQGPELLIRYENEEAVDDSQLPKDRFSAERLKGVDSTLKIQPAELGDSAVYLCASSHLRQATNEKLFFGSGTQLSVL.

V usage is TRBV6-8 and J usage is TRBJ1-1; D is perhaps TRBD1 (6 bases). The CDR3 is made up of 13 amino acids. Germline V CDR1 and CDR2: MNHGY, SAAAGT. V lost 7 bases and J 0 bases, leaving 9 bases between the germline ends. The CDR3 DNA sequence: TGTGCCAGCACTGGACAGATGAACACTGAAGCTTTCTTT. Its translation: CASTGQMNTEAFF.

This clone has more than one count but fewer than ten. This chain uses TRBV19 with TRBJ2-2; D might be TRBD1 or TRBD2, each matching 6 bases. The CDR3 is 16 residues long. Germline V gives CDR1 LNHDA, CDR2 SQIVND (reference sequence). Trimming removed 4 bases from V and 1 base from J, with 13 bases in between. CDR3 nucleotides: TGTGCCAGTAGTAGCCCCGGGGGCCTGAACACCGGGGAGCTGTTTTTT. Residues: CASSSPGGLNTGELFF.

The chain recombines TRBV11-3 with TRBJ1-4, with TRBD1 matching 7 bases. This CDR3 spans 14 amino acids. The germline V gene has CDR1 SGHNT and CDR2 YENEEA. V was pared by 5 bases and J by 8 bases, with 8 bases of the junction left unmatched. DNA for the CDR3: TGTGCCAGCAGCATAGGGGGCTACTCGGAAAAACTGTTTTTT. Protein product: CASSIGGYSEKLFF.

This clone has only a few counts. The chain combines TRBV30 with TRBJ1-1; unclear D gene. CDR1 GTSNPN and CDR2 SVGIG come from the germline V gene (reference sequence). The CDR3 is 11 amino acids. Trimming stripped 0 bases from V and 5 bases from J, with 4 bases between. Written as DNA, the CDR3 is TGTGCCTGGAGTGTACAAACTGAAGCTTTCTTT. This sequence encodes CAWSVQTEAFF.

The chain has TRBV11-3 and TRBJ2-4; 15 bases line up with TRBD2. There are 16 residues in the CDR3. Losses at the gene ends were 4 bases for V and 8 bases for J; bases not matched to a gene: 6. CDR1 and CDR2 from the germline V gene are SGHNT and YENEEA. The CDR3 bases are TGTGCCAGCAGCTCTGGACTAGCGGGAGGGAGACACATTCAGTACTTC. It encodes CASSSGLAGGRHIQYF.

The V call is TRBV19, the J call TRBJ1-5; unclear D gene. CDR1 and CDR2 (germline): LNHDA, SQIVND (reference sequence). V was shortened by 5 bases and J by 7 bases, with 18 bases between the two germline ends. CDR3 length: 15 amino acids. The DNA for the CDR3 is TGTGCCAGTAGTGCGGACCATTATTCGGGACAGCCCCAGCATTTT. Translated: CASSADHYSGQPQHF.

This chain joins TRBV12-5 and TRBJ2-1; TRBD1 might be the D (5 bases). Trimming removed 5 bases at V and 4 bases at J, with 18 bases between. CDR3 size: 16 residues. Germline loops: CDR1 LGHNT, CDR2 FRNRAP. The CDR3 sequence is CASGPEGQDTYNEQFF. The CDR3 region has the DNA TGTGCTAGTGGTCCTGAAGGACAAGACACTTACAATGAGCAGTTCTTC.

The V call is TRBV19, the J call TRBJ1-6, with a possible D match to TRBD1 (5 bases). Trimming removed 10 bases from V and 7 bases from J, with 20 bases in between. The CDR3 length is 15 residues. CDR1 LNHDA and CDR2 SQIVND come from the germline V gene (reference sequence). The CDR3 DNA follows: TGTGCCACCCGATCCGGGGGGTCGAGGAATTCACCCCTCCACTTT. Amino acids: CATRSGGSRNSPLHF.

This clone was seen only a few times. The chain is built from TRBV7-1 and TRBJ2-1; D tentatively fits TRBD1 or TRBD2 (5 bases each). TRBV7-1 is given ORF status, its function remaining uncertain. CDR3 length equals 13 residues. V was shortened by 6 bases and J by 8 bases, with 14 bases between the two germline ends. This CDR3 reads CASSWTRGDEQFF. The CDR3 DNA reads as TGTGCCAGCAGTTGGACACGGGGCGATGAGCAGTTCTTC.

This clone has a handful of counts. The CDR3 reads CASQYAGEQFF. The CDR3 region has the DNA TGTGCCAGTCAATACGCGGGGGAGCAGTTCTTC. The chain couples TRBV19 to TRBJ2-1, with D perhaps matching TRBD2 (6 bases). Germline-derived CDR1 and CDR2 are LNHDA and SQIVND (reference sequence). Trimming pared 8 bases from V and 10 bases from J, leaving 12 bases between. The CDR3 runs to 11 residues. Drawing the rest from reference TRBV19 and TRBJ2-1, the complete variable domain is DGGITQSPKYLFRKEGQNVTLSCEQNLNHDAMYWYRQDPGQGLRLIYYSQIVNDFQKGDIAEGYSVSREKKESFPLTVTSAQKNPTAFYLCASQYAGEQFFGPGTRLTVL.

The chain employs TRBV11-3 and TRBJ1-5, with a possible D match to TRBD1 (5 bases). The V gene lost 1 base and the J gene lost 2 bases, with 12 bases spanning the gap. Germline V lookup: CDR1 SGHNT, CDR2 YENEEA. The CDR3 consists of 16 residues. CDR3 loop: CASSLGGDWRNQPQHF. Here the CDR3 DNA reads TGTGCCAGCAGCTTAGGGGGGGATTGGCGCAATCAGCCCCAGCATTTT.

This chain links TRBV18 with TRBJ2-1; 10 positions agree with TRBD2. Germline-derived CDR1 and CDR2 are KGHSH and LQKENI. The J segment lost 5 bases and the V segment lost 5 bases, leaving 6 bases of the junction unmatched. The CDR3 totals 15 residues. The CDR3 nucleotides are TGTGCCAGCTCAAGGTCTAGCGGGGGAAACAATGAGCAGTTCTTC. Its protein product is CASSRSSGGNNEQFF.

This chain's CDR3 is CASSDAGKETQYF. As DNA, the CDR3 is TGTGCCAGTAGTGACGCAGGGAAAGAGACCCAGTACTTC. The chain couples TRBV19 to TRBJ2-5; the D gene is possibly TRBD1 (5 bases). This CDR3 has 13 amino acids. Looked up from germline, CDR1 is LNHDA and CDR2 is SQIVND (reference sequence). V shed 5 bases and J shed 3 bases, with 10 bases lying between them.

By its share, this clone is medium-sized. The chain couples TRBV11-3 to TRBJ1-3, with unresolved D. CDR1 SGHNT and CDR2 YENEEA come from the germline V gene. Trimming pared 3 bases from V and 0 bases from J, leaving 9 bases between. The CDR3 consists of 15 residues. Here the CDR3 DNA reads TGTGCCAGCAGCTTGCTATCCCACTCTGGAAACACCATATATTTT. Amino acid sequence: CASSLLSHSGNTIYF. Full variable domain (missing parts from reference TRBV11-3 and TRBJ1-3): EAGVVQSPRYKIIEKKQPVAFWCNPISGHNTLYWYLQNLGQGPELLIRYENEEAVDDSQLPKDRFSAERLKGVDSTLKIQPAELGDSAVYLCASSLLSHSGNTIYFGEGSWLTVV.

This clone was observed a handful of times. The rearrangement uses TRBV6-8 and TRBJ1-4; no clear D gene. Germline CDR1 and CDR2: MNHGY and SAAAGT. V gave up 0 bases and J gave up 0 bases, with 5 bases separating them. There are 15 residues in the CDR3. The CDR3 loop reads CASSYSWTTNEKLFF. The CDR3, as DNA: TGTGCCAGCAGTTACTCTTGGACAACTAATGAAAAACTGTTTTTT.

The chain links TRBV7-4 to TRBJ2-3; tentative D call: TRBD1 (6 bases). The V end lost 8 bases, the J end lost 0 bases, and 9 bases lay between the germline ends. The CDR3 is made up of 13 amino acids. CDR1 and CDR2 (germline): SGHVT, SQSDAQ. The CDR3 sequence: CASRTASTDTQYF. The CDR3 region has the DNA TGTGCCAGCCGGACAGCGAGCACAGATACGCAGTATTTT.

The genes are TRBV19 and TRBJ2-6; 10 bases are a match to TRBD1. The CDR3 is 15 residues long. CDR1 is LNHDA, CDR2 SQIVND, per germline (reference sequence). The CDR3 region is CATIGQGAGANVLTF. CDR3 in DNA: TGTGCGACGATTGGACAGGGGGCTGGGGCCAACGTCCTGACTTTC.